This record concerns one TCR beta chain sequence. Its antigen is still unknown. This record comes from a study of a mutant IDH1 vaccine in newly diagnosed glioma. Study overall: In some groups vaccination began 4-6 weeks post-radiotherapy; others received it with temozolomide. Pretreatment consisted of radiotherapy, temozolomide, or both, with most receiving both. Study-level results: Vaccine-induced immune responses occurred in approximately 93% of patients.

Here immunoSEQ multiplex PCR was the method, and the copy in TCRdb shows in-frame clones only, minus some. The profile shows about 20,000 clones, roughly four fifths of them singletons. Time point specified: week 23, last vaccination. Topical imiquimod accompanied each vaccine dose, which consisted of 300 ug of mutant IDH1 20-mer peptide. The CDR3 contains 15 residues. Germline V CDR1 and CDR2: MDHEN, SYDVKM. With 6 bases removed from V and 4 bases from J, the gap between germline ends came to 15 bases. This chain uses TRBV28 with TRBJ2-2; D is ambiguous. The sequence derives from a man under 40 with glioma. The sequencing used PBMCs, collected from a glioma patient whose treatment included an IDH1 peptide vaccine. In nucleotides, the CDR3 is TGTGCCAGCAGATTACCTTTGGTTTTCACCGGGGAGCTGTTTTTT. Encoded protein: CASRLPLVFTGELFF.